This T cell receptor (beta chain) comes out of a study of technical replicates of blood from several donors. Trimming cost V 4 bases and J 5 bases; bases outside gene matches: 6. The CDR3 covers 14 residues. The germline V gene encodes CDR1 SGDLS and CDR2 YYNGEE. This table comes from immunoSEQ multiplex PCR, and its TCRdb copy is limited to in-frame clones, with some not included. The data show roughly 67,000 clones, with roughly 98% seen just once and approximately 0.17% held by the top ten. Sequencing used T cells isolated from PBMCs. The sequence was obtained from a human donor in good health. The gene calls are TRBV9 and TRBJ1-3; TRBD1 matches 7 bases. The CDR3 reads CASSIQTGRNTIYF. The CDR3 DNA follows: TGTGCCAGCAGCATCCAGACAGGGCGAAACACCATATATTTT.